Listed below are T cell receptor beta chains from one sample, sequenced in a study of control samples from healthy donors and cancer patients. Sequenced by immunoSEQ multiplex PCR; TCRdb stores in-frame clones only, minus some. The data show about 120,000 clones, roughly 91% seen once. What was sequenced was PBMCs. The receptors originated from a man aged 45-65 years with head and neck cancer. Both conserved end residues are part of each CDR3. D genes are given only for firm matches. Only some rows state a clone size, as once, few, many or a class for expanded clones.

V gene: TRBV5-6; clone size: NA; D gene: NA; J gene: TRBJ1-1; CDR3 DNA: TGTGCCAGCAGCTTGTCTCACGAAGAAGCTTTCTTT; CDR3 protein: CASSLSHEEAFF
V gene: TRBV7-3; clone size: NA; D gene: TRBD2; J gene: TRBJ2-3; CDR3 DNA: TGTGCCAGCAGCTTAAGTAGCGGGGGGGCCCTAGATACGCAGTATTTT; CDR3 protein: CASSLSSGGALDTQYF
V gene: TRBV27; clone size: NA; D gene: TRBD1; J gene: TRBJ1-5; CDR3 DNA: TGTGCCAGCAGACCCGGGACAGGGGGTTTTCAGCCCCAGCATTTT; CDR3 protein: CASRPGTGGFQPQHF
V gene: TRBV6-2/TRBV6-3; clone size: NA; D gene: NA; J gene: TRBJ1-4; CDR3 DNA: TGTGCCAGCAGCCCTGGACAGATCGCCTTTAATGAAAAACTGTTTTTT; CDR3 protein: CASSPGQIAFNEKLFF
V gene: TRBV6-2/TRBV6-3; clone size: NA; D gene: NA; J gene: TRBJ1-1; CDR3 DNA: TGTGCCAGCAGTTACGGGCGACGGAACACTGAAGCTTTCTTT; CDR3 protein: CASSYGRRNTEAFF
V gene: TRBV6-5; clone size: NA; D gene: TRBD1; J gene: TRBJ2-1; CDR3 DNA: TGTGCCAGCAGGCCCGGGACAGGGGATTCGAATGAGCAGTTCTTC; CDR3 protein: CASRPGTGDSNEQFF
V gene: TRBV5-6; clone size: once; D gene: TRBD1; J gene: TRBJ2-2; CDR3 DNA: TGTGCCAGCAGCTTGGGACAGGGGTGGGTCACCGGGGAGCTGTTTTTT; CDR3 protein: CASSLGQGWVTGELFF
V gene: TRBV7-6; clone size: NA; D gene: TRBD1; J gene: TRBJ1-6; CDR3 DNA: TGTGCCAGCAGCCGGACAGGGATACCCTATAATTCACCCCTCCACTTT; CDR3 protein: CASSRTGIPYNSPLHF
V gene: TRBV7-2; clone size: NA; D gene: TRBD1; J gene: TRBJ1-5; CDR3 DNA: TGTGCCAGCAGCCCTCGAAACAGGGGCGGTCAGCCCCAGCATTTT; CDR3 protein: CASSPRNRGGQPQHF
V gene: TRBV19; clone size: once; D gene: NA; J gene: TRBJ2-7; CDR3 DNA: TGTGCCAGTAGTACTTGGCGGGGTTACGAGCAGTACTTC; CDR3 protein: CASSTWRGYEQYF
V gene: TRBV3-1/TRBV3-2; clone size: NA; D gene: NA; J gene: TRBJ1-3; CDR3 DNA: TGTGCCAGCAGCCAAGAAGGTCACACCATATATTTT; CDR3 protein: CASSQEGHTIYF
V gene: TRBV5-5; clone size: NA; D gene: TRBD1; J gene: TRBJ2-6; CDR3 DNA: TGTGCCAGCAGCTACAGAGACAGGGGTGGGGCCAACGTCCTGACTTTC; CDR3 protein: CASSYRDRGGANVLTF
V gene: TRBV9; clone size: NA; D gene: NA; J gene: TRBJ2-2; CDR3 DNA: TGTGCCAGCAGCGTAGGGAACAGGGAGAACACCGGGGAGCTGTTTTTT; CDR3 protein: CASSVGNRENTGELFF
V gene: TRBV18; clone size: NA; D gene: NA; J gene: TRBJ2-7; CDR3 DNA: TGTGCCAGCTCACTCCGAGGCGACGAGCAGTACTTC; CDR3 protein: CASSLRGDEQYF
V gene: TRBV11-1; clone size: once; D gene: TRBD1; J gene: TRBJ1-1; CDR3 DNA: TGTGCCAGCAGCACCCGACAGGGACCCAACACTGAAGCTTTCTTT; CDR3 protein: CASSTRQGPNTEAFF
V gene: TRBV5-4; clone size: NA; D gene: NA; J gene: TRBJ2-7; CDR3 DNA: TGTGCCAGCAGCCCGAACTCCTACGAGCAGTACTTC; CDR3 protein: CASSPNSYEQYF
V gene: TRBV30; clone size: NA; D gene: NA; J gene: TRBJ2-4; CDR3 DNA: TGTGCCTGGAGTACAAGGGGAGACATTCAGTACTTC; CDR3 protein: CAWSTRGDIQYF
V gene: TRBV10-3; clone size: NA; D gene: NA; J gene: TRBJ2-5; CDR3 DNA: TGTGCCATCAGTGAGGGGGGCGGGGGCTCGCTCGAGACCCAGTACTTC; CDR3 protein: CAISEGGGGSLETQYF
V gene: TRBV28; clone size: NA; D gene: TRBD1; J gene: TRBJ2-1; CDR3 DNA: TGTGCCAGCAGCCGCCGGACAGGGAGTCTGAATGAGCAGTTCTTC; CDR3 protein: CASSRRTGSLNEQFF
V gene: TRBV19; clone size: NA; D gene: NA; J gene: TRBJ1-4; CDR3 DNA: TGTGCCAGTAGTATCCAGGTAGCAACTAATGAAAAACTGTTTTTT; CDR3 protein: CASSIQVATNEKLFF
V gene: TRBV7-6; clone size: NA; D gene: NA; J gene: TRBJ2-2; CDR3 DNA: TGTGCCAGCAGACCGAGGCTGGATATCGGGACCGGGGAGCTGTTTTTT; CDR3 protein: CASRPRLDIGTGELFF
V gene: TRBV7-9; clone size: NA; D gene: NA; J gene: TRBJ2-3; CDR3 DNA: TGTGCCAGCAGCTTATTTTTGGGGGATACGCAGTATTTT; CDR3 protein: CASSLFLGDTQYF
V gene: TRBV11-2; clone size: once; D gene: TRBD2; J gene: TRBJ2-1; CDR3 DNA: TGTGCCAGCAGCTTAGAAGGCGGGAGCTCCTACAATGAGCAGTTCTTC; CDR3 protein: CASSLEGGSSYNEQFF
V gene: TRBV5-6; clone size: NA; D gene: NA; J gene: TRBJ2-5; CDR3 DNA: TGTGCCAGCAGCTCCGGAGAGACCCAGTACTTC; CDR3 protein: CASSSGETQYF
V gene: TRBV29-1; clone size: NA; D gene: TRBD1; J gene: TRBJ1-1; CDR3 DNA: TGCAGCGTTTGGGACAGGGGCCTAACAGATGAAGCTTTCTTT; CDR3 protein: CSVWDRGLTDEAFF
V gene: TRBV6-5; clone size: NA; D gene: NA; J gene: TRBJ2-3; CDR3 DNA: TGTGCCAGCACACTCCGGGGGAGCACAGATACGCAGTATTTT; CDR3 protein: CASTLRGSTDTQYF
V gene: TRBV18; clone size: once; D gene: TRBD1; J gene: TRBJ2-7; CDR3 DNA: TGTGCCAGCTCACCAAATAGGGACAGCGCCTACGAGCAGTACTTC; CDR3 protein: CASSPNRDSAYEQYF